This is a list of T cell receptor beta chains from one sample in a study of OX40 agonist ivuxolimab in advanced cancers. Profiling relied on immunoSEQ multiplex PCR, and the TCRdb table lists in-frame clones only, not all of them. The table lists roughly 75,000 clones, more than 85% of them singletons. The source material was CD4+ or CD8+ T cells sorted from blood, sampled in a trial of the OX40 agonist ivuxolimab. The origin of the receptors is an adult with an advanced solid tumor such as melanoma, head and neck, liver or kidney cancer. Each CDR3 is given with its conserved first and last residue. The D gene is left open where the match is weak. A row's size may be missing; if present it is once, few, many or a size class.

DNA | CDR3 | J | D | V | length | size
TGTGCCAGCAGCTACTACCTAGCGGGAGTGACAGATACGCAGTATTTT | CASSYYLAGVTDTQYF | TRBJ2-3 | TRBD2 | TRBV7-2 | 16 | once
TGCAGCGTTGAAGGGGGGCAGGGCCCGGTTAAACTGTTTTTT | CSVEGGQGPVKLFF | TRBJ1-4 | NA | TRBV29-1 | 14 | NA
TGTGCCAGCAGCTTGGGGGCCGCTACCGAAGCTTTCTTT | CASSLGAATEAFF | TRBJ1-1 | NA | TRBV7-6 | 13 | NA
TGTGCCAGCAGTGAAGGGGCAGGGGGCTTTACCAAGCAGTACTTC | CASSEGAGGFTKQYF | TRBJ2-7 | TRBD1 | TRBV2 | 15 | NA
TGTGCCAGCAGTTTAAGGGGACAGGGATACAATGAGCAGTTCTTC | CASSLRGQGYNEQFF | TRBJ2-1 | TRBD1 | TRBV27 | 15 | NA
TGTGCCAGCAGCGTAGCTCCGGGACAGGTGGTCTACGAGCAGTACTTC | CASSVAPGQVVYEQYF | TRBJ2-7 | TRBD1 | TRBV9 | 16 | NA
TGTGCCAGCAGCGTAGATACGGGGCGACAAGAGACCCAGTACTTC | CASSVDTGRQETQYF | TRBJ2-5 | NA | TRBV9 | 15 | NA
TGTGCCAGTAGAGGTTCCAGGGGCACTGAAGCTTTCTTT | CASRGSRGTEAFF | TRBJ1-1 | NA | TRBV19 | 13 | NA
TGTGCCACCTCCCCCTCCCGCAGCGATCAGCCCCAGCATTTT | CATSPSRSDQPQHF | TRBJ1-5 | NA | TRBV19 | 14 | NA
TGCAGCGTTCGGGACTCTAATGAAAAACTGTTTTTT | CSVRDSNEKLFF | TRBJ1-4 | NA | TRBV29-1 | 12 | NA
TGTGCCACCAGCACGGACTCCAACTCCTACAATGAGCAGTTCTTC | CATSTDSNSYNEQFF | TRBJ2-1 | NA | TRBV15 | 15 | NA
TGTGCCAGCAGTTTATACGTAAACAATGAGCAGTTCTTC | CASSLYVNNEQFF | TRBJ2-1 | NA | TRBV27 | 13 | NA
TGTGCCAGCAGTTTCGCGGGACCCCTCAATGAGCAGTTCTTC | CASSFAGPLNEQFF | TRBJ2-1 | NA | TRBV27 | 14 | NA
TGTGCCAGCAGCGTAGGGGGGGGCTCGGAAGCTTTCTTT | CASSVGGGSEAFF | TRBJ1-1 | NA | TRBV9 | 13 | NA
TGTGCCAGTGAGGACGGCGGGACTGAAGCTTTCTTT | CASEDGGTEAFF | TRBJ1-1 | NA | TRBV19 | 12 | NA
TGTGCCAGCAGCTTGGGAACAGTGGACTATGGCTACACCTTC | CASSLGTVDYGYTF | TRBJ1-2 | NA | TRBV5-6 | 14 | NA
TGCGCCAGCAGCTTGGGGGGGAGCACTGAAGCTTTCTTT | CASSLGGSTEAFF | TRBJ1-1 | NA | TRBV5-1 | 13 | NA
TGTGCCAGCAGCGTAACCCCGGGGACCGTCTATGGCTACACCTTC | CASSVTPGTVYGYTF | TRBJ1-2 | NA | TRBV9 | 15 | NA
TGTGCCAGCAGCCCCCTAACCTACGAGCAGTACTTC | CASSPLTYEQYF | TRBJ2-7 | NA | TRBV5-5 | 12 | NA
TGTGCCACCAGCATTGACAGGGCCTCTGGAAACACCATATATTTT | CATSIDRASGNTIYF | TRBJ1-3 | TRBD1 | TRBV15 | 15 | NA
TGTGCCACCAGCAGAGGGGCTATCGGGGGGGATGAGCAGTTCTTC | CATSRGAIGGDEQFF | TRBJ2-1 | TRBD2 | TRBV15 | 15 | NA
TGTGCCAGCAGTTTAAATTTTTGGGGGTCCTACGAGCAGTACTTC | CASSLNFWGSYEQYF | TRBJ2-7 | NA | TRBV27 | 15 | NA
TGCGCCAGCAGCCAAGAAGAAGGGAGGGGGAACACTGAAGCTTTCTTT | CASSQEEGRGNTEAFF | TRBJ1-1 | NA | TRBV4-3 | 16 | NA
TGTGCCAGCAGTGAACGGCCGGTGGCAAATTCACCCCTCCACTTT | CASSERPVANSPLHF | TRBJ1-6 | NA | TRBV25-1 | 15 | NA
TGCAGCGTTGAGCCGGGTTTCTATGGCTACACCTTC | CSVEPGFYGYTF | TRBJ1-2 | NA | TRBV29-1 | 12 | NA
TGTGCCAGCAGCTTGGGGGGTAGTCGCTCTGGGGCCAACGTCCTGACTTTC | CASSLGGSRSGANVLTF | TRBJ2-6 | NA | TRBV11-2 | 17 | NA
TGCGCCAGCAGCTTGTCGAACAGGGGGTACGAGCAGTACTTC | CASSLSNRGYEQYF | TRBJ2-7 | TRBD1 | TRBV5-1 | 14 | NA
TGTGCCAGCAGCGCGACTAGCGGGGGGTCAGATACGCAGTATTTT | CASSATSGGSDTQYF | TRBJ2-3 | TRBD2 | TRBV9 | 15 | NA
TGCGCCAGCAGCCAAGATTTCAGCTCTGGAAACACCATATATTTT | CASSQDFSSGNTIYF | TRBJ1-3 | NA | TRBV4-3 | 15 | NA
TGTGCCAGCAGTGAGGGACAGGGGGCGCAGGAGACCCAGTACTTC | CASSEGQGAQETQYF | TRBJ2-5 | TRBD1 | TRBV2 | 15 | NA
TGTGCCAGCAGCTTGGGTGCTGGGGGGCCCCAGCATTTT | CASSLGAGGPQHF | TRBJ1-5 | NA | TRBV5-6 | 13 | NA
TGCGCCAGCAGCCACGGGACTAGCGGGATGTCCTACGAGCAGTACTTC | CASSHGTSGMSYEQYF | TRBJ2-7 | TRBD2 | TRBV4-1 | 16 | NA
TGTGCCAGCAGCTTGGTGCCAGGGGGGATGTCCTACGAGCAGTACTTC | CASSLVPGGMSYEQYF | TRBJ2-7 | NA | TRBV5-6 | 16 | NA
TGTGCCAGCAGCTTGGGGACCGGCTCCTACGAGCAGTACTTC | CASSLGTGSYEQYF | TRBJ2-7 | NA | TRBV11-2 | 14 | NA
TGCGCCAGCAGCCTGGGTGGGGGTGGCACCGGGGAGCTGTTTTTT | CASSLGGGGTGELFF | TRBJ2-2 | NA | TRBV4-1 | 15 | NA
TGTGCCAGCAAACTAGAATCGCGTGAGCAGTTCTTC | CASKLESREQFF | TRBJ2-1 | NA | TRBV5-4 | 12 | NA
TGTGCCAGCAGCTTAGCCGGGGACAGCCCCTACGAGCAGTACTTC | CASSLAGDSPYEQYF | TRBJ2-7 | TRBD1 | TRBV5-6 | 15 | NA
TGTGCCAGCAGCGGGCGGGACGTCGAAGAGACCCAGTACTTC | CASSGRDVEETQYF | TRBJ2-5 | NA | TRBV13 | 14 | NA
TGTGCCAGCAGCTCCTTAACAATTTCGACGGGGAGCTCCTATAATTCACCCCTCCACTTT | CASSSLTISTGSSYNSPLHF | TRBJ1-6 | NA | TRBV5-8 | 20 | NA
TGTGCCAGCAGCTTAGATTACATCACAGATACGCAGTATTTT | CASSLDYITDTQYF | TRBJ2-3 | NA | TRBV11-2 | 14 | NA
TGTGCCAGCAGCTTGCCGAGGGGTTTGGATGAGCAGTTCTTC | CASSLPRGLDEQFF | TRBJ2-1 | NA | TRBV7-9 | 14 | NA
TGTGCCATCAGTGAGTCTGGGGGAAGGGGTCAGCCCCAGCATTTT | CAISESGGRGQPQHF | TRBJ1-5 | NA | TRBV10-3 | 15 | NA
TGTGCCAGCAGCTTGGGCGGGGACGGTTTTCGCTACACCTTC | CASSLGGDGFRYTF | TRBJ1-2 | NA | TRBV5-6 | 14 | NA
TGTGCCAGCAGCTTATTTGGGACAGCCAACTATGGCTACACCTTC | CASSLFGTANYGYTF | TRBJ1-2 | TRBD1 | TRBV13 | 15 | NA
TGTGCCAGCAGCTGGGGGAATGAAATGGAGGAGCAGTTCTTC | CASSWGNEMEEQFF | TRBJ2-1 | NA | TRBV5-8 | 14 | NA
TGTGCCAGTACTACAAGCGGGGGTAGCAATCAGCCCCAGCATTTT | CASTTSGGSNQPQHF | TRBJ1-5 | NA | TRBV19 | 15 | once
TGTGCCAGCAGTTTACGGGGTAGCAATCAGCCCCAGCATTTT | CASSLRGSNQPQHF | TRBJ1-5 | NA | TRBV27 | 14 | NA
TGTGCCAGCAGCGTAAATTCGGACGGAGGGACCTACGAGCAGTACTTC | CASSVNSDGGTYEQYF | TRBJ2-7 | NA | TRBV9 | 16 | once
TGCGCCAGCAGCCAAGATCAGGGGTCGGGGGAACACTATGGCTACACCTTC | CASSQDQGSGEHYGYTF | TRBJ1-2 | NA | TRBV4-1 | 17 | NA
TGTGCCAGCAGCTTCGGGACAGGGTCTGAAGCTTTCTTT | CASSFGTGSEAFF | TRBJ1-1 | TRBD1 | TRBV5-4 | 13 | few
TGTGCCAGCAGTTTATTGGGCGGGGGTGACAATGAGCAGTTCTTC | CASSLLGGGDNEQFF | TRBJ2-1 | TRBD2 | TRBV27 | 15 | NA
TGTGCCAGCTCACCACCCGGCGGGGATGCGGGTGGGAACACTGAAGCTTTCTTT | CASSPPGGDAGGNTEAFF | TRBJ1-1 | NA | TRBV18 | 18 | once